This T cell receptor (beta chain) is drawn from a study of control samples from healthy donors and cancer patients. This CDR3 comprises 15 residues. Germline CDR1 LNHDA, CDR2 SQIVND (reference sequence). Trimming removed 7 bases from V and 5 bases from J, with 18 bases in between. The protocol was immunoSEQ multiplex PCR, while the TCRdb copy is restricted to in-frame clones and leaves out a portion. Found here are about 220,000 clones, just under 95% of them singletons; the top ten hold about 1.6%. The sequenced sample was blood. This TCR came from a man aged 45-65 years in good health. The chain employs TRBV19 and TRBJ2-1, with D uncertain. CDR3 sequence (DNA): TGTGCCAGTACCCCAAAGGAAAAGGGCGACAATGAGCAGTTCTTC. Protein sequence: CASTPKEKGDNEQFF.